The present entry profiles one T cell receptor beta chain with its context. During active infection, Seattle patients enrolled and were then monitored through disease. In the original analysis: For nucleated cells, counts were estimated from reference gene primer amplification. This table comes from immunoSEQ multiplex PCR, and its TCRdb copy is limited to in-frame clones, with some not included. The V and J calls and the clone size are those of that table, but D and trimming were determined from the DNA. The sample holds approximately 250,000 clones; approximately 85% are singletons and the top ten take around 5.5%. The data are from a study of blood T cell repertoires in COVID-19. Study-wide context: Donors in the United States, Italy and Spain gave samples during acute or convalescent COVID-19. PBMCs, B-cell-depleted T cells, or T cells were the source of the cDNA or gDNA that made up the material.

This clonotype was sampled from a man aged 45-60 years with COVID-19, enrolled during active disease. Sequencing was performed on peripheral blood.

The CDR3 here is CASSIGMGANYGYTF. CDR3 coding DNA: TGTGCCAGTAGTATAGGAATGGGAGCTAACTATGGCTACACCTTC. V is TRBV19 and J is TRBJ1-2; D gene ambiguous. V was trimmed by 1 base and J by 0 bases, leaving 9 bases between them. CDR1 is LNHDA and CDR2 is SQIVND in the germline V gene (reference sequence). The CDR3 has 15 amino acids. Full variable domain (outside the CDR3, taken from reference TRBV19 and TRBJ1-2): DGGITQSPKYLFRKEGQNVTLSCEQNLNHDAMYWYRQDPGQGLRLIYYSQIVNDFQKGDIAEGYSVSREKKESFPLTVTSAQKNPTAFYLCASSIGMGANYGYTFGSGTRLTVV.